The present T cell receptor (beta chain) was sequenced within a study of cytomegalovirus exposure and HLA in healthy donors. Losses at the gene ends were 1 base for V and 0 bases for J; bases not matched to a gene: 2. CDR3 length equals 17 residues. Germline lookup yields CDR1 LGHNA and CDR2 YNFKEQ. PCR amplification relied on 60 Vbeta primers (plus 13 Jbeta primers). Method: immunoSEQ multiplex PCR; TCRdb's copy keeps in-frame clones and lacks some. The table includes more than 95,000 clones, roughly 72% detected once. The study sampled nominally healthy donors, though unrecorded immune exposures were likely.

Specimen: PBMCs. V and J are TRBV4-2 and TRBJ1-6; 8 nucleotides match TRBD1. The source is a man aged 35 to 55 in good health and CMV-seropositive. CDR3 protein: CASSQGDRSSYNSPLHF. DNA for the CDR3: TGTGCCAGCAGCCAAGGGGACAGGAGCTCCTATAATTCACCCCTCCACTTT.